This T cell receptor (beta chain) was observed in a study of T-cell reconstitution after alpha-beta-depleted transplantation in children. The study's findings and limits: Recipient T cells and thymic progenitors that survived were the source of the high TCRbeta diversity seen at day 60 in some patients. Newly generated T cells supplied most T-cell counts and diversity one year post-transplant. Reports say that about two months after transplant, the alpha-beta T cells came out of several hundred graft clones that had expanded.

Preparation of the TCRbeta library used unique molecular identifiers. TCRdb called the PCR reads again in MiXCR, with one record for every CDR3 protein. The data hold approximately 32,000 distinct CDR3 sequences, with about 7% observed a single time. This clonotype was counted many times. Its antigen is undetermined. Germline CDR1 reads MNHNS; CDR2 reads SASEGT. This CDR3 contains 15 residues. V trimming: 3 bases; J trimming: 4 bases; junction bases outside the gene matches: 5. This sample comprised peripheral blood, obtained 60 days after TCRalphabeta/CD19-depleted stem cell transplant. The TCR sequence derives from a child younger than two who had a stem cell transplant for acute myeloid leukemia, so the T cells may come from the graft donor. This chain joins TRBV6-1 and TRBJ1-4, with 7 bases aligning to TRBD1. CDR3 sequence reads: CASSERTGFNEKLFF. As DNA, the CDR3 is TGTGCCAGCAGTGAGCGGACAGGCTTTAATGAAAAACTGTTTTTT.